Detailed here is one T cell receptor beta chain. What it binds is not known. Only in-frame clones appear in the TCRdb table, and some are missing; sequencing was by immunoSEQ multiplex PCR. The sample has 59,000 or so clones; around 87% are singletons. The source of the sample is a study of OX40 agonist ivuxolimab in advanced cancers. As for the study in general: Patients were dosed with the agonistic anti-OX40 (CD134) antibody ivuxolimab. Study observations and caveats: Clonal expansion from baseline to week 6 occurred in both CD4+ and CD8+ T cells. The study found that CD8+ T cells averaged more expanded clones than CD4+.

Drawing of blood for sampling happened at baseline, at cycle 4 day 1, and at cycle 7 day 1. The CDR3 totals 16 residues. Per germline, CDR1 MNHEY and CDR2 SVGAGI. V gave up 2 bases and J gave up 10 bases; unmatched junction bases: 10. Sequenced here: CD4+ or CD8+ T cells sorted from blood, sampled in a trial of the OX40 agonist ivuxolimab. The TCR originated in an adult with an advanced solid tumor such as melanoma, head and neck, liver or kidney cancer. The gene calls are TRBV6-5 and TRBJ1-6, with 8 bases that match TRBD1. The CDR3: CASSYTAGTGRSPLHF. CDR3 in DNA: TGTGCCAGCAGTTACACCGCTGGGACAGGACGGTCACCCCTCCACTTT.